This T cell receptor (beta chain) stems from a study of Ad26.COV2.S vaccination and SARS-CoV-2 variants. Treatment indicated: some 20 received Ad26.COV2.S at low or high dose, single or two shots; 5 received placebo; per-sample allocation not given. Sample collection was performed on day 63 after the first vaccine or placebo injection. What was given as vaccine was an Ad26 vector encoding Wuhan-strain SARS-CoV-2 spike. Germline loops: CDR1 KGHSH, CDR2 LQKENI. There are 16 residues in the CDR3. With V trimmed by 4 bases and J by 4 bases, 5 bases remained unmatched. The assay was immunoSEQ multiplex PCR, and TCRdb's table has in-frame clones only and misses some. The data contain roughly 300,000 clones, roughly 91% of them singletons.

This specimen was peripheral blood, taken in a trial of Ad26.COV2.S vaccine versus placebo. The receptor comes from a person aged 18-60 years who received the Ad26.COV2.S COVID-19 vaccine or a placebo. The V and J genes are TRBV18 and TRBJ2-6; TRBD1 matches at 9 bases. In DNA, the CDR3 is TGTGCCAGCTCACTGCGGACAGGGGAAGGGGCCAACGTCCTGACTTTC. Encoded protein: CASSLRTGEGANVLTF. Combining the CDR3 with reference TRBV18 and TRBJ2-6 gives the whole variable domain NAGVMQNPRHLVRRRGQEARLRCSPMKGHSHVYWYRQLPEEGLKFMVYLQKENIIDESGMPKERFSAEFPKEGPSILRIQQVVRGDSAAYFCASSLRTGEGANVLTFGAGSRLTVL.